A selection of T cell receptor beta chains follows, all from one sample in a study of Graves' ophthalmopathy and Graves' hyperthyroidism. TCRdb ran MiXCR on the multiplex PCR reads and lists one entry per CDR3 protein. The table lists about 400,000 distinct CDR3 sequences, approximately 16% of them singletons. Source material: peripheral blood. Every receptor here comes from a woman aged 18 to 35 with Graves' ophthalmopathy. Each CDR3 is given with its conserved first and last residue. D genes are given only for firm matches. Some rows mark clone size as missing; the rest say once, few, many or name a class of expanded clone.

J | D | V | size | DNA | CDR3
TRBJ1-1 | NA | TRBV19 | many | TGTGCCAGTAGTATGGGAGGGATCGTCACTGAAGCTTTCTTT | CASSMGGIVTEAFF
TRBJ2-7 | TRBD2 | TRBV29-1 | NA | TGCAGCGTTGAAGAAGGAAAAACTAGCGGGGGTCTTTTTATTTACGAGCAGTACTTC | CSVEEGKTSGGLFIYEQYF
TRBJ2-5 | NA | TRBV19 | many | TGTGCCAGTAGTATCGGGCTAGACGAAGGAGAGACCCAGTACTTC | CASSIGLDEGETQYF
TRBJ1-1 | NA | TRBV12-3/TRBV12-4 | many | TGTGCCAGCAGTTTGTTGAGTGTCGCTGAAGCTTTCTTT | CASSLLSVAEAFF
TRBJ2-7 | NA | TRBV10-2 | many | TGCGCCAGCAGTGATGGAGTGGGGGCTTTCTCCTACGAGCAGTACTTC | CASSDGVGAFSYEQYF
TRBJ2-5 | NA | TRBV7-8 | few | TGTGCCAGCAGCTTAGAACCCTCGGGCAGGGGAGAGACCCAGTACTTC | CASSLEPSGRGETQYF
TRBJ1-3 | NA | TRBV11-2 | many | TGTGCCAGCACCCCCGGGCCTTACTCTGGAAACACCATATATTTT | CASTPGPYSGNTIYF
TRBJ1-1 | NA | TRBV7-9 | many | TGTGCCAGCAGCTTTCTCCGAACTGAAGCTTTCTTT | CASSFLRTEAFF
TRBJ2-7 | TRBD2 | TRBV15 | many | TGTGCCTCAAATAGCGGGGGCCCCTACGAGCAGTACTTC | CASNSGGPYEQYF
TRBJ1-1 | NA | TRBV10-2 | many | TGCGCCAGCAGGGACCCGGGGGCGAACACTGAAGCTTTCTTT | CASRDPGANTEAFF
TRBJ2-5 | NA | TRBV7-2 | many | TGTGCCAGCAGCCCGTACAAGCAAGAGACCCAGTACTTC | CASSPYKQETQYF
TRBJ2-5 | NA | TRBV7-6 | many | TGTGCCAGCAGCCCGAGCAGTGGGGCGTGGGAGACCCAGTACTTC | CASSPSSGAWETQYF
TRBJ2-7 | NA | TRBV5-1 | many | TGCGCCAGCAGGATTGGGGCCTTATCTTTCTACGAGCAGTACTTC | CASRIGALSFYEQYF
TRBJ2-7 | TRBD2 | TRBV7-2 | many | TGTGCCAGCAAAGGTTTGGGAGGGCAAGGAGACTACGAGCAGTACTTC | CASKGLGGQGDYEQYF
TRBJ2-2 | NA | TRBV9 | many | TGTGCCAGCAGCGTACTTACCGGGGAGCTGTTTTTT | CASSVLTGELFF
TRBJ1-1 | NA | TRBV12-3/TRBV12-4 | many | TGTGCCAGCAGTTATACGGGGGGCCTAGGCACTGAAGCTTTCTTT | CASSYTGGLGTEAFF
TRBJ2-2 | TRBD1 | TRBV7-8 | NA | TGTGCCAGCAGCCGACGGACAGGGGCAAACACCGGGGAGCTGTTTTTT | CASSRRTGANTGELFF
TRBJ2-7 | NA | TRBV7-2 | many | TGTGCCAGCTCTCCGGGTTTTTACGAGCAGTACTTC | CASSPGFYEQYF
TRBJ1-6 | TRBD1 | TRBV12-3/TRBV12-4 | many | TGTGCCAGCAGTACAAAACAGGGGAATTATAATTCACCCCTCCACTTT | CASSTKQGNYNSPLHF
TRBJ1-1 | TRBD1 | TRBV28 | many | TGTGCCAGCAGTCCCTTGACAGGGTGGGCTGAAGCTTTCTTT | CASSPLTGWAEAFF
TRBJ2-5 | NA | TRBV7-2 | many | TGTGCCTCGGGACGTCTCCAAGAGACCCAGTACTTC | CASGRLQETQYF
TRBJ2-7 | NA | TRBV6-1 | NA | TGTGCCAGCAGTGAAGTACAGGACGGACGGCAGTACTTC | CASSEVQDGRQYF
TRBJ1-5 | TRBD1 | TRBV19 | many | TGTGCCAGTACCCCCCGTCAGGGGGGAGAACAGCCCCAGCATTTT | CASTPRQGGEQPQHF
TRBJ1-5 | NA | TRBV12-3/TRBV12-4 | NA | TGTGCCAGCAGTTTCGGAGCAGGTCCCCAGCATTTT | CASSFGAGPQHF
TRBJ1-1 | NA | TRBV5-6 | many | TGTGCCAGCAGCTTCAAGGGAGCCGCCGCCACTGAAGCTTTCTTT | CASSFKGAAATEAFF
TRBJ1-1 | NA | TRBV28 | NA | TGTGCCAGCACCCCCGGACAGTTGAACACTGAAGCTTTCTTT | CASTPGQLNTEAFF
TRBJ2-7 | TRBD2 | TRBV6-2/TRBV6-3 | many | TGTGCCAGCATACGGGAAGCGGGAGTCCACGAGCAGTACTTC | CASIREAGVHEQYF
TRBJ1-3 | NA | TRBV6-4 | NA | TGTGCCAGCAGTGACGACGTCCCCACAGGGACCCATTCTGGAAACACCATATATTTT | CASSDDVPTGTHSGNTIYF
TRBJ2-5 | NA | TRBV6-2/TRBV6-3 | many | TGTGCCAGCAGTTACTCTACGGCCCAGTACTTC | CASSYSTAQYF
TRBJ2-7 | NA | TRBV30 | many | TGTGCCTGGAGTGTACGGGCTTCATACGAGCAGTACTTC | CAWSVRASYEQYF
TRBJ2-5 | TRBD2 | TRBV7-3 | NA | TGTGCCAGCAGCTTTTCCGGGACTAGCGGAAAAGAGACCCAGTACTTC | CASSFSGTSGKETQYF
TRBJ2-7 | TRBD1 | TRBV7-3 | NA | TGTGCCAGCAGCTTGAAGTTCCGGGACAGGCAGTACTTC | CASSLKFRDRQYF
TRBJ2-2 | TRBD1 | TRBV29-1 | many | TGCAGCGGACAGGGGGGGACCGGGGAGCTGTTTTTT | CSGQGGTGELFF
TRBJ1-1 | NA | TRBV7-9 | few | TGTGCCGCCAACTGGGGGGGGAACACTGAAGCTTTCTTT | CAANWGGNTEAFF
TRBJ1-1 | NA | TRBV6-2/TRBV6-3 | many | TGTGCCAGCCTGAGGGAGAGGGTTGGTACTGAAGCTTTCTTT | CASLRERVGTEAFF
TRBJ2-4 | TRBD1 | TRBV28 | many | TGTGCCAGCAGTTTAATCGGACAGGGCTGGACCAAAAACATTCAGTACTTC | CASSLIGQGWTKNIQYF
TRBJ2-7 | NA | TRBV7-2 | many | TGTGCCAGCAGCTTCAGACAGGCCACCTACGAGCAGTACTTC | CASSFRQATYEQYF
TRBJ2-2 | TRBD1 | TRBV5-4 | many | TGTGCCAGCAGCTGGGGACAGGGGATTAACACCGGGGAGCTGTTTTTT | CASSWGQGINTGELFF
TRBJ2-5 | TRBD1 | TRBV24-1 | NA | TGTGCCACCAGTGACGGGGACAGGGTGGTTCAAGAGACCCAGTACTTC | CATSDGDRVVQETQYF
TRBJ2-5 | TRBD2 | TRBV28 | many | TGTGCCAGCAGTTTCGTTAACCCCCTAGGTGGAGCGGGAGGAGAGACCCAGTACTTC | CASSFVNPLGGAGGETQYF
TRBJ2-5 | TRBD2 | TRBV6-2/TRBV6-3 | NA | TGTGCCAGCAGTTACGGTGGACTAGCGGGGGTCTGGGAGACCCAGTACTTC | CASSYGGLAGVWETQYF
TRBJ2-5 | NA | TRBV7-2 | many | TGTGCCAGCAGCTCCGGGACGGCTCTCCAAGAGACCCAGTACTTC | CASSSGTALQETQYF
TRBJ1-3 | NA | TRBV11-2 | many | TGTGCCAGCAGCTTAGAGGGGCAAGGAAACACCATATATTTT | CASSLEGQGNTIYF
TRBJ2-7 | NA | TRBV7-2 | many | TGTGCCAGCAGCCTGGGATATTACGAGCAGTACTTC | CASSLGYYEQYF
TRBJ2-5 | NA | TRBV6-2/TRBV6-3 | many | TGTGCCAGCAGGCCAGCAGGAGGATTCGGGCAGACCCAGTACTTC | CASRPAGGFGQTQYF
TRBJ2-2 | TRBD2 | TRBV18 | NA | TGTGCCAGCTCACCCCCGGGACTAGCGGGCACCGGGGAGCTGTTTTTT | CASSPPGLAGTGELFF
TRBJ1-1 | TRBD1 | TRBV18 | NA | TGTGCCAGCTCCCACAGGGGGCTGGGGCTCATCATGAACACTGAAGCTTTCTTT | CASSHRGLGLIMNTEAFF
TRBJ2-7 | NA | TRBV30 | many | TGTGCCTGGGTGCGAGGGGCAGTCGCTAATAGGATATACGAGCAGTACTTC | CAWVRGAVANRIYEQYF
TRBJ1-5 | TRBD1 | TRBV11-2 | many | TGTGCCAGCAGCCCGTCCGGGACAGCTTCCTATCAGCCCCAGCATTTT | CASSPSGTASYQPQHF
TRBJ2-7 | NA | TRBV7-2 | many | TGTGCCAGCAGCTTAGCCTACCCAGGAGGGGGACGACCCACCGAGCAGTACTTC | CASSLAYPGGGRPTEQYF
TRBJ2-5 | TRBD1 | TRBV12-3/TRBV12-4 | NA | TGTGCCAGCGGACAGGGTCCAGAAGAGACCCAGTACTTC | CASGQGPEETQYF
TRBJ2-5 | TRBD2 | TRBV6-5 | many | TGTGCCAGCAGTTACCCTAAACTGGGACTAGCGGGAGGCATTACGGACCCCCAAGAGACCCAGTACTTC | CASSYPKLGLAGGITDPQETQYF
TRBJ1-1 | NA | TRBV6-1 | many | TGTGCCAGCAGTGAGATGACGGTGGCCACTGAAGCTTTCTTT | CASSEMTVATEAFF
TRBJ1-1 | TRBD1 | TRBV15 | many | TGTGCCACCAGCACGGGACAGGGAGACACTGAAGCTTTCTTT | CATSTGQGDTEAFF
TRBJ1-6 | NA | TRBV30 | many | TGTGCCTGGAGTCGCAGCTCCTATAATTCACCCCTCCACTTT | CAWSRSSYNSPLHF
TRBJ1-2 | NA | TRBV28 | many | TGTGCCAGCAGTTTGCGGACCGAAAACTATGGCTACACCTTC | CASSLRTENYGYTF
TRBJ1-1 | NA | TRBV6-2/TRBV6-3 | many | TGTGCCAGCAGTAGGGATTTGAACACTGAAGCTTTCTTT | CASSRDLNTEAFF
TRBJ1-1 | TRBD1 | TRBV30 | NA | TGTGCCTTTGACCGGGACAGTGAAGCTTTCTTT | CAFDRDSEAFF